The clone carrying this TCR beta chain was observed at least ten times. Combining iRepertoire HTBI primers with Arm-PCR of CDR3 regions, the authors built TCR beta libraries. Via MiXCR, TCRdb re-called the multiplex PCR reads, giving one row per CDR3 protein. This table has 200,000 to 250,000 distinct CDR3 sequences, roughly a fifth appearing once. Time point noted: newly diagnosed GD, antithyroid drugs for less than 3 months. PBMC-extracted RNA yielded the TCR library. A peripheral blood sample, roughly 9 milliliters in volume, was drawn into EDTA tubes. The record originates from a study of regulatory T cells in long-lasting Graves disease. This CDR3 has 14 amino acids. CDR1 is SEHNR, CDR2 FQNEAQ, per germline (reference sequence). Trimming took off 3 bases at V and 2 bases at J, with 11 bases between the two ends. This sample was shared with a second study, whose subject was T cells in Graves' hyperthyroidism and ophthalmopathy. That source reports: Newly diagnosed hyperthyroidism patients aged 18 to 65 years had disease lasting under 2 months. Primed by the HTBI set, a first-round RT-PCR was run on the TCR CDR3. Also found in blood were most expanded thyroid clonotypes above 0.001.

The rearrangement uses TRBV7-9 and TRBJ2-7, with D maybe TRBD1 (6 bases). This sample comprised peripheral blood mononuclear cells (PBMCs), obtained at new diagnosis, from a patient treated with antithyroid drugs. This sequence was found in a woman aged 25 to 39 with Graves disease. The CDR3 region is CASSLGDIPYEQYF. DNA of the CDR3: TGTGCCAGCAGCTTGGGGGACATCCCCTACGAGCAGTACTTC.